The present entry profiles one T cell receptor (beta chain) with its context. Assay: immunoSEQ multiplex PCR; the TCRdb copy retains only in-frame clones and omits some. The sample consists of 2,500,000 or so clones, about nine tenths of them appearing once. The CDR3 runs to 13 residues. The germline V gene encodes CDR1 MDHEN and CDR2 SYDVKM. Trimming cost V 2 bases and J 8 bases, with 12 bases left between them. This entry belongs to a study of shared clonotypes between healthy human individuals. Study information: Every donor yielded three CD4 naive, three CD4 memory, two CD8 naive and one CD8 memory plate.

Specimen: naive CD4+ T cells from PBMCs. As for subset: CD45RA+ positively selected. The gene calls are TRBV28 and TRBJ1-2; possibly TRBD1 for D (6 bases). The clonotype comes from a man aged 18 to 29 in good health. Some clones in this sample may be carry-over from other donors' samples. CDR3 residues: CASSLLTGSGYTF. CDR3 sequence (DNA): TGTGCCAGCAGTTTACTCACAGGGTCCGGCTACACCTTC.